A selection of T cell receptor beta chains follows, all from one sample in a study of shared clonotypes between healthy human individuals. The assay was immunoSEQ multiplex PCR, and TCRdb's table has in-frame clones only and misses some. The sample includes about 450,000 clones, roughly three quarters of them seen just once. Sample: PBMCs. These receptors were taken from a woman aged 40 to 50 in good health. Some clones in this sample may be carry-over from other donors' samples. The CDR3 runs from the conserved cysteine through the conserved F or W. A D gene is named only where the DNA matches it firmly. Clone size is given for some rows only: seen once, a few or many times, or a class if the clone is expanded.

TRBJ2-3 | TRBV28 | . | . | CASSVRSTDTQYF | TGTGCCAGCAGTGTCAGAAGCACAGATACGCAGTATTTT
TRBJ2-7 | TRBV7-2 | . | . | CASSLESVGSYEQYF | TGTGCCAGCAGCTTAGAATCCGTTGGTAGCTACGAGCAGTACTTC
TRBJ2-3 | TRBV7-3 | . | . | CASSLATGGSFADTQYF | TGTGCCAGCAGCTTAGCTACGGGGGGCTCGTTTGCAGATACGCAGTATTTT
TRBJ2-1 | TRBV28 | TRBD2 | . | CASSRLAEGEQFF | TGTGCCAGCAGTAGGCTAGCGGAGGGTGAGCAGTTCTTC
TRBJ2-1 | TRBV27 | TRBD2 | . | CASTKLAGGEKFF | TGTGCCAGCACCAAACTAGCGGGAGGGGAGAAGTTCTTC
TRBJ2-1 | TRBV30 | TRBD2 | . | CAWSVPRREVSYNEQFF | TGTGCCTGGAGTGTACCCCGGCGGGAGGTTTCCTACAATGAGCAGTTCTTC
TRBJ2-3 | TRBV5-1 | . | . | CASSLLFSDTQYF | TGCGCCAGCAGCTTGTTATTTTCAGATACGCAGTATTTT
TRBJ1-2 | TRBV5-1 | . | . | CASRDGTNYGYTF | TGCGCCAGCAGGGATGGGACTAACTATGGCTACACCTTC
TRBJ1-1 | TRBV29-1 | . | once | CSVAGTPIEAFF | TGCAGCGTTGCCGGGACACCGATTGAAGCTTTCTTT
TRBJ2-7 | TRBV4-1 | . | once | CASSQRGTGLHEQYF | TGCGCCAGCAGCCAAAGGGGAACAGGGTTACACGAGCAGTACTTC
TRBJ2-7 | TRBV27 | . | . | CASSLRSAAASYEQYF | TGTGCCAGCAGTTTAAGGTCGGCAGCCGCTTCCTACGAGCAGTACTTC
TRBJ2-5 | TRBV28 | . | . | CASSPKPFRGKGRETQYF | TGTGCCAGCAGTCCGAAGCCCTTCCGCGGGAAGGGTCGGGAGACCCAGTACTTC
TRBJ2-1 | TRBV2 | . | . | CASSEGRGSSYNEQFF | TGTGCCAGCAGTGAAGGAAGGGGGAGCTCCTACAATGAGCAGTTCTTC
TRBJ1-1 | TRBV7-2 | . | . | CASSLDGATVRAFF | TGTGCCAGCAGCTTAGATGGGGCGACAGTGCGGGCTTTCTTT
TRBJ2-1 | TRBV7-9 | . | . | CASSQEETIPYNEQFF | TGCGCCAGCAGCCAAGAAGAGACTATACCCTACAATGAGCAGTTCTTC
TRBJ2-1 | TRBV9 | TRBD2 | few | CASSVGLLAGYNEQFF | TGTGCCAGCAGCGTAGGTTTATTAGCGGGCTACAATGAGCAGTTCTTC
TRBJ2-1 | TRBV29-1 | TRBD1 | . | CSVARRTGESSYNEQFF | TGCAGCGTGGCTCGCCGGACAGGGGAGAGCTCCTACAATGAGCAGTTCTTC
TRBJ1-2 | TRBV10-2 | . | once | CASSEGGQGSF | TGCGCCAGCAGTGAGGGGGGGCAGGGTTCGTTC
TRBJ1-5 | TRBV6-5 | TRBD1 | . | CASSEQGADQPQHF | TGTGCCAGCAGCGAACAGGGGGCGGACCAGCCCCAGCATTTT
TRBJ1-6 | TRBV9 | TRBD1 | few | CASSVEGAHNSPLHF | TGTGCCAGCAGCGTAGAGGGGGCTCATAATTCACCCCTCCACTTT
TRBJ1-2 | TRBV15 | TRBD1 | . | CATSRGARQGASYGYTF | TGTGCCACCAGCAGAGGCGCCCGACAGGGGGCTAGCTATGGCTACACCTTC
TRBJ2-3 | TRBV5-1 | . | . | CASSPGQNTDTQYF | TGCGCCAGCAGCCCCGGACAGAATACAGATACGCAGTATTTT
TRBJ1-3 | TRBV10-3 | . | . | CATRAGTNAGNTIYF | TGTGCCACCCGCGCCGGGACAAACGCTGGAAACACCATATATTTT
TRBJ1-3 | TRBV5-1 | TRBD1 | once | CASSLGQGAPAIYF | TGCGCCAGCAGCCTAGGACAGGGGGCCCCCGCCATATATTTT
TRBJ2-1 | TRBV5-1 | TRBD2 | once | CASSVRTSGRALNNEQFF | TGCGCCAGCAGCGTACGGACTAGCGGGAGGGCCCTAAACAATGAGCAGTTCTTC
TRBJ2-5 | TRBV2 | . | few | CASREGQQETQYF | TGTGCCAGCAGAGAAGGACAGCAAGAGACCCAGTACTTC
TRBJ2-3 | TRBV5-5 | . | . | CASSWELGDTQYF | TGTGCCAGCAGCTGGGAGCTAGGGGATACGCAGTATTTT
TRBJ2-3 | TRBV19 | . | . | CASSGGSTDTQYF | TGTGCCAGTAGCGGGGGTAGCACAGATACGCAGTATTTT
TRBJ2-7 | TRBV28 | . | . | CASRPQGILYEQYF | TGTGCCAGCAGGCCCCAGGGTATCCTCTACGAGCAGTACTTC
TRBJ2-5 | TRBV28 | . | . | CASSLWQGQETQYF | TGTGCCAGCAGTTTATGGCAGGGCCAAGAGACCCAGTACTTC
TRBJ1-5 | TRBV18 | TRBD1 | . | CASSSGTGSPNQPQHF | TGTGCCAGCTCATCCGGGACAGGATCCCCCAATCAGCCCCAGCATTTT
TRBJ2-1 | TRBV5-1 | TRBD2 | . | CASSLSIQTSVGNEQFF | TGCGCCAGCAGCTTGTCCATACAGACTAGCGTTGGCAATGAGCAGTTCTTC
TRBJ2-2 | TRBV6-4 | . | . | CASSDSYGGTGELFF | TGTGCCAGCAGTGACAGCTACGGGGGCACCGGGGAGCTGTTTTTT
TRBJ2-3 | TRBV2 | . | . | CASSAYRAADTQYF | TGTGCCAGCAGTGCGTACAGGGCGGCAGATACGCAGTATTTT
TRBJ2-3 | TRBV5-4 | TRBD2 | . | CASSSGLAGGLDTQYF | TGTGCCAGCAGCTCAGGACTAGCGGGAGGATTGGATACGCAGTATTTT
TRBJ2-3 | TRBV29-1 | . | . | CSVADAGTDTQYF | TGCAGCGTCGCCGATGCAGGCACAGATACGCAGTATTTT
TRBJ2-2 | TRBV6-4 | TRBD2 | . | CASSDRAGESGELFF | TGTGCCAGCAGTGATCGAGCGGGAGAGTCCGGGGAGCTGTTTTTT
TRBJ2-1 | TRBV30 | . | . | CAWSVVGRGRNEQFF | TGTGCCTGGAGTGTAGTCGGCAGGGGTAGGAATGAGCAGTTCTTC
TRBJ2-5 | TRBV20-1 | . | . | CSASGEETQYF | TGCAGTGCTAGCGGAGAAGAGACCCAGTACTTC
TRBJ1-1 | TRBV19 | TRBD1 | . | CASSIPQGAANTEAFF | TGTGCCAGTAGTATACCCCAGGGGGCCGCGAACACTGAAGCTTTCTTT
TRBJ1-5 | TRBV2 | . | . | CASRADSNQPQHF | TGTGCCAGCAGGGCAGATAGCAATCAGCCCCAGCATTTT
TRBJ2-1 | TRBV30 | . | . | CAWSVGGKRQFF | TGTGCCTGGAGTGTAGGAGGGAAACGACAGTTCTTC
TRBJ2-7 | TRBV25-1 | TRBD2 | . | CASSAGLAGAYEQYF | TGTGCCAGCAGTGCAGGACTAGCGGGAGCCTACGAGCAGTACTTC
TRBJ2-1 | TRBV29-1 | . | few | CSVEDYLSGSEQFF | TGCAGCGTTGAAGATTACCTGTCGGGGAGTGAGCAGTTCTTC
TRBJ1-3 | TRBV28 | . | . | CASSDTAGTIYF | TGTGCCAGCAGTGACACCGCAGGGACCATATATTTT
TRBJ1-5 | TRBV6-5 | . | . | CASSFLPGGNQPQHF | TGTGCCAGCAGTTTTCTTCCAGGGGGCAATCAGCCCCAGCATTTT
TRBJ2-1 | TRBV11-2 | . | . | CASSLLSGQLGYNEQFF | TGTGCCAGCAGCTTACTATCTGGGCAACTCGGTTACAATGAGCAGTTCTTC
TRBJ1-1 | TRBV6-5 | . | few | CASTQTRGGYTEAFF | TGTGCCAGCACCCAGACCAGGGGAGGTTACACTGAAGCTTTCTTT
TRBJ2-7 | TRBV19 | . | few | CASSIGGDTSYEQYF | TGTGCCAGTAGTATAGGAGGGGACACTTCCTACGAGCAGTACTTC
TRBJ2-7 | TRBV28 | . | . | CASSLGQVYYEQYF | TGTGCCAGCAGTTTAGGGCAGGTTTACTACGAGCAGTACTTC
TRBJ2-1 | TRBV9 | . | . | CASSVEGAYNEQFF | TGTGCCAGCAGCGTAGAGGGCGCCTACAATGAGCAGTTCTTC